These T cell receptor beta chains were read from a single sample in a study of blood T cell repertoires in COVID-19. Libraries were prepared by immunoSEQ multiplex PCR; TCRdb keeps only in-frame clonotypes and omits some of them. The table records around 300,000 clones, approximately 91% of them present only once. Sequences were obtained from peripheral blood. The receptors derive from a woman between 35 and 50 years old who had recovered from COVID-19. Each CDR3 is given without its conserved first and last residue.

v_gene	CDR3aa
TRBV6-6	ASSYPTGLGADTQY
TRBV28	ASRMSNSPLH
TRBV9	ASSVEAGDNGYT
TRBV3-1/TRBV3-2	ASSQRGGMDEQY
TRBV5-5	ASSLSGITDTQY
TRBV12-3/TRBV12-4	ATPGPYEQY
TRBV5-1	ASSWTVPGLETQY
TRBV6-5	ASSSHSGNTIY
TRBV5-1	ASRLVGLLAGGNEQF
TRBV6-1	ASSGASGASRGPPDTQY
TRBV6-1	ASSVLGQGDAGELF
TRBV14	ASSPQNRVLAF
TRBV19	ASRPDPTSGVDEQY
TRBV29-1	SVLGWNEQY
TRBV5-6	ASSLPSGTGELF
TRBV27	ASSSGQGIETQY
TRBV27	ASSSLGASGSAGANVLT
TRBV7-2	ASSHTGGFYGYT
TRBV5-1	ASSATGVVEQF
TRBV12-5	ASGLVSSDSYEQY
TRBV6-6	ASSRGEGLAGHNEQF
TRBV27	ASSLGGGGETQY
TRBV10-3	AIRPGQDYGYT
TRBV10-3	AISDSTSGSTDTQY
TRBV18	ASSGDRSYNSPLH
TRBV7-2	ASSSSGTYNEQF
TRBV5-1	ASSLGQSGANVLT
TRBV7-9	ASREGQGDRYEQY
TRBV9	ASSAGTSGDQETQY
TRBV11-3	ATNYEQY
TRBV7-3	ASSSHALGQGSGYT
TRBV5-1	ASSLVASGAYNEQF
TRBV4-1	ASSQKQGAEEQY
TRBV5-1	ASSSDGGLGTDTQY
TRBV29-1	SVGLASGPQETQY
TRBV10-2	ASSLAHSGSADTQY
TRBV6-4	AGLPYRGGQPQH
TRBV27	ASSPSRTSDYNEQF
TRBV3-1/TRBV3-2	ASSRDFSYEQY
TRBV29-1	SVPWDRSETQY
TRBV11-1	ASSPGLAQGTQY
TRBV6-1	ASSDPSGRLAKNIQY
TRBV19	ASSSPPGELF
TRBV27	ASSLVGGTSNTEAF
TRBV12-3/TRBV12-4	ASSPSGGYGYT
TRBV6-5	ASTPGQGAVTEAF
TRBV5-1	ASSLGWTGDREQY
TRBV11-2	ASSYDRGIPTREQY
TRBV6-5	ASSRATSDYHEQY
TRBV2	ASSPLQAASGNTIY
TRBV7-6	ASSPQTGDFVAEAF
TRBV15	ATSRPLDTSSYNEQF